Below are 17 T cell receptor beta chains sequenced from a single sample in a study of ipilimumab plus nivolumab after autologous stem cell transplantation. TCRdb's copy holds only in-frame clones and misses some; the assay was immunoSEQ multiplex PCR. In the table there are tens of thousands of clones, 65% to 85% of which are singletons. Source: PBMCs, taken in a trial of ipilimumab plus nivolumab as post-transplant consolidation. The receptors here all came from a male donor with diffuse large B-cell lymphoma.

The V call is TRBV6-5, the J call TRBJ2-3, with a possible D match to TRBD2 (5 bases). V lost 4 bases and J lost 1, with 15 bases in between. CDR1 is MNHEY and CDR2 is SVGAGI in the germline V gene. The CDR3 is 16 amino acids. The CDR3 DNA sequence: TGTGCCAGCAGTTCCGGAGGAAGGTGGGGCACAGATACGCAGTATTTT. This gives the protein CASSSGGRWGTDTQYF.

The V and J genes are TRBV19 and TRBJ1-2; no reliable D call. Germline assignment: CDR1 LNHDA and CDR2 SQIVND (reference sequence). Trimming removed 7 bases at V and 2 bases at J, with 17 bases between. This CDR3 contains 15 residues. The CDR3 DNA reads TGTGCCAGTACCGGGTCATTAGATACCAACTATGGCTACACCTTC. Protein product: CASTGSLDTNYGYTF.

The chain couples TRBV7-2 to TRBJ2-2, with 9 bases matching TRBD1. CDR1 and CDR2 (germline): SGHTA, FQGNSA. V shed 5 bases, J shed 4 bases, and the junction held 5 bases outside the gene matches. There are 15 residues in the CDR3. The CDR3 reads CASSPRQGGTGELFF. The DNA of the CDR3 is TGTGCCAGCAGCCCCCGACAGGGGGGCACCGGGGAGCTGTTTTTT. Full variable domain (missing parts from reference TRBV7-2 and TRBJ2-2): GAGVSQSPSNKVTEKGKDVELRCDPISGHTALYWYRQSLGQGLEFLIYFQGNSAPDKSGLPSDRFSAERTGGSVSTLTIQRTQQEDSAVYLCASSPRQGGTGELFFGEGSRLTVL.

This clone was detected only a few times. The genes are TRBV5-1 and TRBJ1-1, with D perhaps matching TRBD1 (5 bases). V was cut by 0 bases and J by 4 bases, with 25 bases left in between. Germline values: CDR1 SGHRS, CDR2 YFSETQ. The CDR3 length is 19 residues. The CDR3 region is CASSLVYVELYGGSTEAFF. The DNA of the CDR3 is TGCGCCAGCAGCTTGGTATATGTCGAACTGTATGGGGGGTCCACTGAAGCTTTCTTT.

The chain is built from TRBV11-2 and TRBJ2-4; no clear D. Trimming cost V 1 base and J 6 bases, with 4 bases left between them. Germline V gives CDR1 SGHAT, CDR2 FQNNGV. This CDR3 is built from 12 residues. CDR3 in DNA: TGTGCCAGCAGCTTAGTGGGAAACATTCAGTACTTC. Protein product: CASSLVGNIQYF.

CDR3 coding DNA: TGTGCCAGCAGCTTACCCCTACAGGGATCGGGAGGCTACACCTTC. Translation: CASSLPLQGSGGYTF. V gene TRBV7-9 combines with J gene TRBJ1-2, with D tentatively TRBD1 (6 bases). Deletions cut 2 bases from V and 8 bases from J, with 18 bases between. This CDR3 contains 15 residues. Germline CDR1 is SEHNR and CDR2 is FQNEAQ (reference sequence).

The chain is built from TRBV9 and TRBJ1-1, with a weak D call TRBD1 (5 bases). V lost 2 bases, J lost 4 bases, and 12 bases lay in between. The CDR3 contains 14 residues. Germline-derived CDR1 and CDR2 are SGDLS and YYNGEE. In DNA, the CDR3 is TGTGCCAGCAGCGTCATGACAGTAACCACTGAAGCTTTCTTT. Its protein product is CASSVMTVTTEAFF.

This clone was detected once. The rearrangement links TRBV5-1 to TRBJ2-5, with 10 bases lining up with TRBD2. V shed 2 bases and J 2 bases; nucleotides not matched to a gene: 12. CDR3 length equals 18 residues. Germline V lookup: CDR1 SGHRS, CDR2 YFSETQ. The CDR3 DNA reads TGCGCCAGCAGCTTAAACAACCTAGCGGGGGTGGAGCAAGAGACCCAGTACTTC. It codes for CASSLNNLAGVEQETQYF.

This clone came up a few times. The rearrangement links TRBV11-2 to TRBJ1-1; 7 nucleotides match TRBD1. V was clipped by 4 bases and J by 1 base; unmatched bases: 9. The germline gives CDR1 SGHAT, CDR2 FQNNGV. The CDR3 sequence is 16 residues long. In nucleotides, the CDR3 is TGTGCCAGCAGCTACCCAGAGGGGGCGAGGAACACTGAAGCTTTCTTT. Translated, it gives CASSYPEGARNTEAFF. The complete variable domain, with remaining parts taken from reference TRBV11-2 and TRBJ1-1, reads EAGVAQSPRYKIIEKRQSVAFWCNPISGHATLYWYQQILGQGPKLLIQFQNNGVVDDSQLPKDRFSAERLKGVDSTLKIQPAKLEDSAVYLCASSYPEGARNTEAFFGQGTRLTVV.

The CDR3, as DNA: TGTGCCAGCAGCTCACGGACCAGCATGGAAGAGACCCAGTACTTC. Translating gives CASSSRTSMEETQYF. The V call is TRBV7-2, the J call TRBJ2-5, with unresolved D. In germline, CDR1 is SGHTA, CDR2 FQGNSA. V was trimmed by 4 bases and J by 3 bases, leaving 15 bases between them. The CDR3 runs to 15 residues.

CDR3: CASSEQGFGTEAFF. CDR3 sequence (DNA): TGTGCCAGCAGCGAGCAGGGTTTTGGCACTGAAGCTTTCTTT. The V call is TRBV7-3, the J call TRBJ1-1, with D perhaps matching TRBD1 (5 bases). The V gene lost 5 bases and the J gene lost 4 bases, with 14 bases spanning the gap. Germline V gives CDR1 SGHTA, CDR2 FQGTGA. CDR3 length equals 14 residues.

In DNA, the CDR3 is TGCGCCAGCAGCTTGCGTGGAGGGGGAAGCACAGATACGCAGTATTTT. Protein sequence: CASSLRGGGSTDTQYF. J is TRBJ2-3 and V is TRBV5-1; D is possibly TRBD1 or TRBD2 (6 bases each). Germline V gene lookup returns CDR1 SGHRS and CDR2 YFSETQ. Trimming removed 1 base at V and 0 bases at J, with 12 bases between. The CDR3 is 16 residues long.

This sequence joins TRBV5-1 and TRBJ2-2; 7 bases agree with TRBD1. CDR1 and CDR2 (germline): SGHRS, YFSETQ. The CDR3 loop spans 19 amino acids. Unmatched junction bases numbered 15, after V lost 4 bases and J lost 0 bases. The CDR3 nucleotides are TGCGCCAGCAGCGTCACCGGGACAGCGGCCTCTCCGAACACCGGGGAGCTGTTTTTT. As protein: CASSVTGTAASPNTGELFF. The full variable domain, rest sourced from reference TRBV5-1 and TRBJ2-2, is KAGVTQTPRYLIKTRGQQVTLSCSPISGHRSVSWYQQTPGQGLQFLFEYFSETQRNKGNFPGRFSGRQFSNSRSEMNVSTLELGDSALYLCASSVTGTAASPNTGELFFGEGSRLTVL.

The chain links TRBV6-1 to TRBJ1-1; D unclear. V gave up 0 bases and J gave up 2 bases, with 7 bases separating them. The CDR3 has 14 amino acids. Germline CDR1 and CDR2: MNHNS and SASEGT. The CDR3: CASSEAGLNTEAFF. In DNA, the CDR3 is TGTGCCAGCAGTGAAGCTGGCCTCAACACTGAAGCTTTCTTT.

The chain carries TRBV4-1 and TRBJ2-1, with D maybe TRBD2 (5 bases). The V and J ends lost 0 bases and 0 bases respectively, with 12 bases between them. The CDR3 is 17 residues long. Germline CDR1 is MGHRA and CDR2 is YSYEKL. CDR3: CASSQEFGGLSYNEQFF. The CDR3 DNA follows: TGCGCCAGCAGCCAAGAATTCGGCGGGCTCTCCTACAATGAGCAGTTCTTC.

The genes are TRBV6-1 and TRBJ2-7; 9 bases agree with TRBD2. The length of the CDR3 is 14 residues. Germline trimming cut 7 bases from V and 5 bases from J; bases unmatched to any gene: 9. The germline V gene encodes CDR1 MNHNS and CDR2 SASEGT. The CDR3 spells CASIMAAGGHEQYF. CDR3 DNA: TGTGCCAGCATAATGGCAGCGGGGGGCCACGAGCAGTACTTC.

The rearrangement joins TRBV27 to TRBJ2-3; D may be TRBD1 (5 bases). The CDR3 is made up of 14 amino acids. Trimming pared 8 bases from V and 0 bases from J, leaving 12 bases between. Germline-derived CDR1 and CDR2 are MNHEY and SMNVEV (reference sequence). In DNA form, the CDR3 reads TGTGCCAGCGCATTACAGGCTAGCACAGATACGCAGTATTTT. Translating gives CASALQASTDTQYF.